This entry describes one TCR beta chain. Its cognate antigen is unknown. The data stem from a study of cytomegalovirus exposure and HLA in healthy donors. Deletions cut 0 bases from V and 10 bases from J, with 18 bases between. The germline V gene has CDR1 MGHRA and CDR2 YSYEKL. The CDR3 has 16 residues. Study-level results: Association of a missense DCLRE1C variant with TCR beta V- and J-gene trimming was reported in a later analysis. Associated with HLA alleles at 0.05 false discovery rate in a later analysis were approximately 17,000 TCR beta sequences. TRBV6-2, TRBV6-3 and some other V segments were unresolvable in 87-base-pair reads.

Vbeta (60) and Jbeta (13) primers were used in the PCR. Sequencing was performed with immunoSEQ multiplex PCR; in TCRdb, only in-frame clones are kept and a portion is missing. The sample includes 55,000 to 75,000 clones, approximately 82% of them seen just once. The origin of this receptor is a girl aged 10 to 17 in good health and CMV-seropositive. Specimen: PBMCs. The V call is TRBV4-1, the J call TRBJ1-4; D is perhaps TRBD1 (6 bases). The CDR3 sequence is CASSQDKRDKVVKLFF. The CDR3 nucleotides read TGCGCCAGCAGCCAAGATAAAAGGGACAAAGTCGTAAAACTGTTTTTT.